These 21 T cell receptor beta chains were sequenced from one sample in a study of cytomegalovirus exposure and HLA in healthy donors. This PCR relied on a set of 60 Vbeta primers and 13 Jbeta primers. Clones were read by immunoSEQ multiplex PCR, and TCRdb kept only the in-frame ones, dropping some. The sample carries over 150,000 clones, around 74% recorded once. Input material: PBMCs. These TCRs come from a man aged 18-30 years in good health and CMV-seronegative.

V and J are TRBV28 and TRBJ1-1; TRBD1 is a possible D gene (5 bases). V shed 5 bases and J shed 0 bases, with 13 bases lying between them. The CDR3 is 15 residues long. Per germline, CDR1 MDHEN and CDR2 SYDVKM. DNA of the CDR3: TGTGCCAGCAGTCGCCCGGGACTCTTGAACACTGAAGCTTTCTTT. Translation: CASSRPGLLNTEAFF. The entire variable domain, with the rest obtained from reference TRBV28 and TRBJ1-1, is as follows: DVKVTQSSRYLVKRTGEKVFLECVQDMDHENMFWYRQDPGLGLRLIYFSYDVKMKEKGDIPEGYSVSREKKERFSLILESASTNQTSMYLCASSRPGLLNTEAFFGQGTRLTVV.

This rearrangement joins TRBV7-8 to TRBJ1-1, with D possibly TRBD1 on 5 matching bases. The germline V and J ends were trimmed by 2 bases and 6 bases, with 19 bases remaining between them. This CDR3 spans 16 amino acids. Germline V gives CDR1 SGHVS, CDR2 FQNEAQ. For the CDR3, the DNA is TGTGCCAGCAGCTTATTATTCGGGACGGAGGGTTCTGAAGCTTTCTTT. The encoded protein is CASSLLFGTEGSEAFF.

This chain links TRBV10-3 with TRBJ2-1; a weak D match, TRBD1 (5 bases). The CDR3 length is 14 residues. V was clipped by 3 bases and J by 2 bases, with 8 bases between them. The germline V gene encodes CDR1 ENHRY and CDR2 SYGVKD. CDR3 amino acids: CAISDAGPYNEQFF. The CDR3 nucleotides read TGTGCCATCAGTGACGCAGGGCCCTACAATGAGCAGTTCTTC.

This clone showed up just once. The J gene is TRBJ1-3, the V gene TRBV30, with D tentatively TRBD1 (6 bases). Germline-derived CDR1 and CDR2 are GTSNPN and SVGIG (reference sequence). V was trimmed by 3 bases and J by 1 base, leaving 10 bases between them. This CDR3 is 14 amino acids long. CDR3 loop: CAWRGGGSGNTIYF. CDR3 DNA sequence: TGTGCCTGGAGGGGAGGGGGTTCTGGAAACACCATATATTTT.

The rearrangement joins TRBV28 to TRBJ2-7, with D maybe TRBD1 (6 bases). Germline-derived CDR1 and CDR2 are MDHEN and SYDVKM. This CDR3 has 15 amino acids. V lost 3 bases and J 2 bases, leaving 14 bases between the germline ends. As DNA, the CDR3 is TGTGCCAGCAGTTTCAAGCCAGGGGACCCCTACGAGCAGTACGTC. Its translation is CASSFKPGDPYEQYV.

This clone was recorded at least ten times. The gene calls are TRBV7-8 and TRBJ1-6; D gene uncertain. CDR1 and CDR2 from the germline V gene are SGHVS and FQNEAQ. Trimming left V 5 bases short and J 4 bases short, with 21 bases between. This CDR3 is built from 18 residues. The chain's CDR3 is CASSETTFLRLYNSPLHF. CDR3 in DNA: TGTGCCAGCAGCGAAACGACTTTTCTCCGCCTTTATAATTCACCCCTCCACTTT.

There are a few counts of this clone. This chain connects TRBV6-5 to TRBJ2-7; TRBD1 agrees at 7 bases. Germline values: CDR1 MNHEY, CDR2 SVGAGI. The V segment lost 8 bases and the J segment 5 bases; nucleotides outside the gene matches: 12. The CDR3 runs to 14 residues. The CDR3 loop is CASARAGGIHEQYF. The DNA for the CDR3 is TGTGCCAGCGCCCGTGCAGGGGGTATCCACGAGCAGTACTTC.

This chain joins TRBV30 and TRBJ1-4; 11 bases line up with TRBD1. V lost 0 bases, J lost 7 bases, and 4 bases stayed unmatched. The CDR3 sequence is 15 residues long. The germline gives CDR1 GTSNPN, CDR2 SVGIG (reference sequence). In nucleotides, the CDR3 is TGTGCCTGGAGTGTGTGGGACAGGGGGGGTGAAAAACTGTTTTTT. This gives the protein CAWSVWDRGGEKLFF.

The chain has TRBV6-5 and TRBJ2-1, with TRBD1 identical over 9 bases. The CDR3 has 14 residues. V shed 6 bases and J 5 bases; nucleotides not matched to a gene: 5. Germline CDR1 is MNHEY and CDR2 is SVGAGI. The CDR3 bases are TGTGCCAGCAGACCGGACAGGGGCCACAATGAGCAGTTCTTC. Protein: CASRPDRGHNEQFF.

As regards this clone: Distinct nucleotide sequences in the sample also encode this CDR3. V usage is TRBV7-9 and J usage is TRBJ1-1; 7 bases match TRBD1. This CDR3 is built from 11 residues. Germline loops: CDR1 SEHNR, CDR2 FQNEAQ (reference sequence). The V gene end was trimmed by 7 bases and the J gene end by 5 bases; junction bases not matched to a gene: 1. Written as DNA, the CDR3 is TGTGCCAGCACCAGGGGGACTGAAGCTTTCTTT. Its translation is CASTRGTEAFF.

In its sample, this clone was seen a few times. Here the CDR3 DNA reads TGTGCCAGCAGTGAGTGGCAGGGAAGCAATCAGCCCCAGCATTTT. As protein: CASSEWQGSNQPQHF. This chain joins TRBV6-1 and TRBJ1-5; D may be TRBD1 (5 bases). V lost 3 bases to trimming and J lost 1 base, with 10 bases between them. CDR1 and CDR2 from the germline V gene are MNHNS and SASEGT. The CDR3 totals 15 residues.

This chain connects TRBV19 to TRBJ2-7; the D gene is possibly TRBD1 (5 bases). Per germline, CDR1 LNHDA and CDR2 SQIVND (reference sequence). This CDR3 has 13 residues. V lost 3 bases to trimming and J lost 1 base, with 7 bases between them. The CDR3 sequence is CASSIKGSYEQYF. CDR3 sequence (DNA): TGTGCCAGTAGTATTAAGGGGTCCTACGAGCAGTACTTC.

The table lists this clone with a count of one. This rearrangement joins TRBV5-5 to TRBJ1-5; 7 nucleotides align to TRBD1. Trimming cost V 3 bases and J 4 bases; bases outside gene matches: 10. In germline, CDR1 is SGHKS, CDR2 YYEKEE (reference sequence). The CDR3 length is 16 residues. CDR3 loop: CASSWDRGSWNQPQHF. CDR3 DNA sequence: TGTGCCAGCAGCTGGGACAGAGGAAGTTGGAATCAGCCCCAGCATTTT.

This rearrangement joins TRBV9 to TRBJ1-1, with unresolved D. Per germline, CDR1 SGDLS and CDR2 YYNGEE. The CDR3 spans 12 residues. Trimming shortened V by 3 bases and J by 1 base, and 4 bases separated the two germline ends. CDR3 amino acids: CASSDRNTEAFF. CDR3 in DNA: TGTGCCAGCAGCGACAGGAACACTGAAGCTTTCTTT.

This clone was observed once. This rearrangement joins TRBV6-5 to TRBJ2-5, with 9 positions matching TRBD2. This CDR3 comprises 15 residues. CDR1 is MNHEY and CDR2 is SVGAGI in the germline V gene. V shed 6 bases, J shed 4 bases, and the junction held 9 bases outside the gene matches. For the CDR3, the DNA is TGTGCCAGCAGACTGACTAGCGGATCTTTAGAGACCCAGTACTTC. Protein: CASRLTSGSLETQYF.

The chain combines TRBV7-2 with TRBJ2-5; D gene unclear. Per germline, CDR1 SGHTA and CDR2 FQGNSA. Trimming took off 8 bases at V and 2 bases at J, with 12 bases between the two ends. The CDR3 runs to 13 residues. This CDR3 is CASGRSNQETQYF. The CDR3 nucleotides read TGTGCCAGCGGTCGGAGCAATCAAGAGACCCAGTACTTC.

The rearrangement uses TRBV9 and TRBJ1-6; D is possibly TRBD1 (5 bases). Germline CDR1 SGDLS, CDR2 YYNGEE. Trimming removed 0 bases at V and 7 bases at J, with 14 bases between. This CDR3 is built from 16 residues. CDR3 sequence reads: CASSVALPGPNSPLHF. The CDR3 region has the DNA TGTGCCAGCAGCGTAGCTCTACCAGGGCCAAATTCACCCCTCCACTTT.

This clone appeared once. The J gene is TRBJ1-2, the V gene TRBV27; D might be TRBD1 (5 bases). Trimming left V 8 bases short and J 0 bases short, with 19 bases between. Looked up from germline, CDR1 is MNHEY and CDR2 is SMNVEV (reference sequence). The CDR3 covers 16 residues. The CDR3 region is CASGWRQLSANYGYTF. The CDR3 bases are TGTGCCAGCGGGTGGAGACAGCTATCTGCTAACTATGGCTACACCTTC.

The V gene is TRBV2, the J gene TRBJ2-1; 12 bases match TRBD2. J gave up 6 bases and V 1 base, and 7 bases lay outside the gene matches. There are 17 residues in the CDR3. CDR1 and CDR2 (germline): SNHLY, FYNNEI. CDR3 in DNA: TGTGCCAGCAGTGAAGAGGGTACTAGCGGGGGGAGCAATGAGCAGTTCTTC. Residues: CASSEEGTSGGSNEQFF.

V gene TRBV28 combines with J gene TRBJ2-2; 10 bases agree with TRBD1. CDR1 MDHEN and CDR2 SYDVKM come from the germline V gene. This CDR3 is built from 19 residues. With 6 bases clipped from V and 6 bases from J, the junction kept 19 bases outside the gene matches. CDR3 amino acids: CASSKITFRDRGSSGELFF. The DNA of the CDR3 is TGTGCCAGCAGCAAAATTACATTCCGGGACAGGGGTTCCTCCGGGGAGCTGTTTTTT.

The chain recombines TRBV29-1 with TRBJ2-5; TRBD1 is a possible D gene (5 bases). This CDR3 has 10 amino acids. Germline loops: CDR1 SQVTM, CDR2 ANQGSEA. V was clipped by 7 bases and J by 10 bases, with 13 bases between them. This CDR3 is CSAVGQGQYF. The CDR3 coding sequence is TGCAGCGCCGTAGGGCAGGGCCAGTACTTC. Full variable domain (remainder filled in from reference TRBV29-1 and TRBJ2-5): SAVISQKPSRDICQRGTSLTIQCQVDSQVTMMFWYRQQPGQSLTLIATANQGSEATYESGFVIDKFPISRPNLTFSTLTVSNMSPEDSSIYLCSAVGQGQYFGPGTRLLVL.